The clone carrying this TCR beta chain was seen ten or more times. V was clipped by 5 bases and J by 2 bases, with 4 bases between them. The CDR3 runs 12 residues. This entry belongs to a study of naive and memory T cell subsets. Blood and skin TCR RNA was reverse transcribed with alpha and beta constant primers. TCRdb processed the 5' RACE reads anew with MiXCR; each CDR3 protein has one entry. Among 20,000 to 25,000 distinct CDR3 sequences, around 4% were seen once, and the ten largest hold about 8.3%. Whole-blood samples were around 2.5 ml of peripheral blood from healthy adult volunteers. The TCR sequence derives from a male donor in good health. This chain connects TRBV12-3 or TRBV12-4 to TRBJ1-5, with D unresolved. The chain's CDR3 is CASSPGNQPQHF. DNA for the CDR3: TGTGCCAGCAGTCCGGGCAATCAGCCCCAGCATTTT.